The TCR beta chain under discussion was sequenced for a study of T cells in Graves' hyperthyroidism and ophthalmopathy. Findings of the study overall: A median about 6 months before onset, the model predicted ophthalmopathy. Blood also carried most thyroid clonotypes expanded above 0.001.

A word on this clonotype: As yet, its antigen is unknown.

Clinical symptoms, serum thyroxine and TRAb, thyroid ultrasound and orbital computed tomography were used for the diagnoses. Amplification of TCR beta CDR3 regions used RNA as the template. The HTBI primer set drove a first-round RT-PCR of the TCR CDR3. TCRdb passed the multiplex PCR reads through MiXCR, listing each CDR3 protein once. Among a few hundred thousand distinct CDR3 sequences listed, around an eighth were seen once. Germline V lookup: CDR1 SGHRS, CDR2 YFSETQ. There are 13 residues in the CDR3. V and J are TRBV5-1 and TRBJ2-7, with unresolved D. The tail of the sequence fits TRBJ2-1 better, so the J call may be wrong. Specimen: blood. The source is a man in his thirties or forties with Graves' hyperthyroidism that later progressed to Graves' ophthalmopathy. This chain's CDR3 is CASSLGVSYEQFF. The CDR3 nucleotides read TGCGCCAGCAGCTTGGGGGTCTCCTACGAGCAGTTCTTC.